This T cell receptor beta chain came from a study of sequential checkpoint blockade in melanoma. Background on the study: First-line arms were nivolumab then ipilimumab, or the reverse, randomized 1:1. Both treatment sequences were followed by maintenance nivolumab.

The treatment is: randomized to nivolumab then ipilimumab (arm A) or the reverse (arm B). Live CD3+CD8+ CD19− CD56− cells were sorted from PBMCs. The germline V gene has CDR1 SGDLS and CDR2 YYNGEE. This CDR3 has 16 residues. The V gene end was trimmed by 6 bases and the J gene end by 5 bases; junction bases not matched to a gene: 16. Data came from immunoSEQ multiplex PCR; TCRdb stores just in-frame clones and leaves some out. The sample has about 22,000 clones, 65% to 90% seen once. The chain couples TRBV9 to TRBJ2-7; TRBD2 matches at 8 bases. The receptor was isolated from a human donor with melanoma. Sequenced here: CD8+ T cells sorted from blood (inferred from file names), sampled from a patient given nivolumab and ipilimumab in sequence. The CDR3 DNA reads TGTGCCAGCAATGGAGTGGGTGAAGGACTAGCAAACGAGCAGTACTTC. Amino acid sequence: CASNGVGEGLANEQYF.